The 24 T cell receptor beta chains below all came from one sample that was sequenced in a study of blood T cell repertoires in COVID-19. TCRdb's table, derived via immunoSEQ multiplex PCR, lists solely in-frame clones and lacks some. The sample consists of 120,000 or so clones, 85% of them appearing once. Sequencing was performed on peripheral blood. All receptors come from a woman older than 75 with acute or convalescent COVID-19.

This clone showed up just once. The chain couples TRBV24-1 to TRBJ1-2; no definite D call. Trimming shortened V by 2 bases and J by 8 bases, and 14 bases separated the two germline ends. Germline lookup yields CDR1 KGHDR and CDR2 SFDVKD. This CDR3 has 14 amino acids. The CDR3 region is CATSDSPRFGGYTF. The CDR3, as DNA: TGTGCCACCAGTGATTCCCCTAGGTTCGGGGGCTACACCTTC.

The J gene is TRBJ1-2, the V gene TRBV4-1; D unclear. Trimming took off 4 bases at V and 3 bases at J, with 18 bases between the two ends. CDR3 size: 16 residues. Germline V gene lookup returns CDR1 MGHRA and CDR2 YSYEKL. For the CDR3, the DNA is TGCGCCAGCAGCCCCTTATTCGTACGCGGCGACTATGGCTACACCTTC. Amino acids: CASSPLFVRGDYGYTF.

Of note for this clone: This sample includes further DNA sequences coding for the same CDR3. The rearrangement links TRBV4-1 to TRBJ1-5, with TRBD1 matching 7 bases. Looked up from germline, CDR1 is MGHRA and CDR2 is YSYEKL. The CDR3 has 15 amino acids. V was clipped by 1 base and J by 2 bases; unmatched bases: 2. CDR3: CASSQGTGGNQPQHF. CDR3 DNA: TGCGCCAGCAGCCAAGGGACAGGTGGCAATCAGCCCCAGCATTTT.

This chain joins TRBV5-1 and TRBJ1-2, with D unresolved. V was pared by 0 bases and J by 8 bases, with 17 bases between. CDR3 size: 15 residues. Germline values: CDR1 SGHRS, CDR2 YFSETQ. CDR3 amino acids: CASSLASGSTGGYTF. CDR3 coding DNA: TGCGCCAGCAGCTTGGCCTCGGGGTCCACTGGGGGCTACACCTTC.

The chain employs TRBV19 and TRBJ1-1; TRBD1 matches at 7 bases. Trimming took 3 bases from V and 5 from J; bases not matched to a gene: 9. Per germline, CDR1 LNHDA and CDR2 SQIVND (reference sequence). The CDR3 covers 15 residues. The DNA for the CDR3 is TGTGCCAGTAGTATCTTGGAAGGGGGCAGTACTGAAGCTTTCTTT. Its translation: CASSILEGGSTEAFF. Complete variable domain (other parts from reference TRBV19 and TRBJ1-1): DGGITQSPKYLFRKEGQNVTLSCEQNLNHDAMYWYRQDPGQGLRLIYYSQIVNDFQKGDIAEGYSVSREKKESFPLTVTSAQKNPTAFYLCASSILEGGSTEAFFGQGTRLTVV.

V is TRBV6-2 or TRBV6-3 and J is TRBJ2-7; the D is unclear. Deletions cut 0 bases from V and 5 bases from J, with 8 bases between. CDR3 length: 13 amino acids. Germline values: CDR1 MNHEY, CDR2 SVGEGT. CDR3 sequence: CASSYSIRDEQYF. CDR3 bases: TGTGCCAGCAGTTACTCGATACGGGACGAGCAGTACTTC.

V and J are TRBV2 and TRBJ2-3; TRBD1 agrees at 8 bases. The CDR3 loop spans 16 amino acids. CDR1 is SNHLY and CDR2 is FYNNEI in the germline V gene. Germline trimming cut 2 bases from V and 7 bases from J; bases unmatched to any gene: 11. In nucleotides, the CDR3 is TGTGCCAGCAGTGAAAACCCCACAGGGGGATCACATACGCAGTATTTT. Amino acid sequence: CASSENPTGGSHTQYF.

The chain employs TRBV7-2 and TRBJ2-1, with D maybe TRBD2 (6 bases). V was trimmed by 6 bases and J by 12 bases, leaving 12 bases between them. CDR1 is SGHTA and CDR2 is FQGNSA in the germline V gene. There are 11 residues in the CDR3. CDR3 region: CASSSTSRQFF. DNA for the CDR3: TGTGCCAGCAGTTCAACTAGCCGGCAGTTCTTC.

This sequence joins TRBV2 and TRBJ2-7; TRBD1 aligns across 7 bases. The CDR3 has 12 amino acids. Trimming cost V 5 bases and J 4 bases; bases outside gene matches: 2. Germline CDR1 reads SNHLY; CDR2 reads FYNNEI. The CDR3 region has the DNA TGTGCCAGCAGTCCGGGACAGTACGAGCAGTACGTC. Translated, it gives CASSPGQYEQYV.

DNA of the CDR3: TGTGCCAGCACAGGGGGCGGGGAGACCCAGTACTTC. This sequence encodes CASTGGGETQYF. V is TRBV2 and J is TRBJ2-5, with TRBD1 matching over 8 bases. V lost 7 bases and J lost 5; bases outside the gene matches: 3. This CDR3 region has 12 residues. CDR1 and CDR2 from the germline V gene are SNHLY and FYNNEI.

V usage is TRBV27 and J usage is TRBJ2-2, with D perhaps TRBD1 (6 bases). Germline V gene sequence: CDR1 MNHEY, CDR2 SMNVEV (reference sequence). The V end lost 5 bases, the J end lost 2 bases, and 12 bases lay between the germline ends. The CDR3 totals 15 residues. CDR3 DNA: TGTGCCAGCAGTAAAGGGGGTGCTAACACCGGGGAGCTGTTTTTT. Translation gives CASSKGGANTGELFF.

V usage is TRBV10-3 and J usage is TRBJ2-2; TRBD1 is a possible D gene (6 bases). This CDR3 spans 14 amino acids. Germline CDR1 ENHRY, CDR2 SYGVKD. Trimming cost V 7 bases and J 4 bases, with 13 bases left between them. The CDR3 DNA reads as TGTGCCATCACCCGACAGGTGGGCACCGGGGAGCTGTTTTTT. Protein: CAITRQVGTGELFF.

V gene TRBV27 combines with J gene TRBJ1-1; D is undetermined. Deletions cut 8 bases from V and 0 bases from J, with 16 bases between. From germline, CDR1 is MNHEY and CDR2 SMNVEV (reference sequence). The CDR3 has 15 amino acids. CDR3 in amino acids: CASARLRAMNTEAFF. CDR3 DNA sequence: TGTGCCAGCGCACGATTGAGGGCCATGAACACTGAAGCTTTCTTT.

This chain links TRBV9 with TRBJ2-7; TRBD2 is a possible D gene (6 bases). The CDR3 length is 15 residues. Germline loops: CDR1 SGDLS, CDR2 YYNGEE. The germline V and J ends were trimmed by 4 bases and 2 bases, with 16 bases remaining between them. CDR3 DNA: TGTGCCAGCAGCCCCAACGTCCGGGAGACCTACGAGCAGTACTTC. Translated, it gives CASSPNVRETYEQYF.

The chain recombines TRBV19 with TRBJ1-3; D call uncertain. This CDR3 contains 16 residues. V was trimmed by 3 bases and J by 0 bases, leaving 12 bases between them. Germline CDR1 is LNHDA and CDR2 is SQIVND (reference sequence). The CDR3 sequence: CASSIHTPFSGNTIYF. CDR3 in DNA: TGTGCCAGTAGTATTCACACACCCTTCTCTGGAAACACCATATATTTT.

This clone is a singleton in its sample. The rearrangement links TRBV5-5 to TRBJ2-7, with TRBD1 as a possible D gene (6 bases). Germline values: CDR1 SGHKS, CDR2 YYEKEE (reference sequence). With 4 bases removed from V and 3 bases from J, the gap between germline ends came to 17 bases. CDR3 size: 15 residues. In DNA form, the CDR3 reads TGTGCCAGCAGCCCGCTTCCCACAGGGATCTACGAGCAGTACTTC. Protein sequence: CASSPLPTGIYEQYF.

This clone was seen only a few times. The chain employs TRBV2 and TRBJ1-2; maybe TRBD1 (6 bases). V was cut by 5 bases and J by 4 bases, with 11 bases left in between. Germline lookup yields CDR1 SNHLY and CDR2 FYNNEI. This CDR3 has 13 residues. CDR3 residues: CASSLEDSYGYTF. The CDR3 coding sequence is TGTGCCAGCAGTCTAGAGGACAGCTATGGCTACACCTTC.

This clone has only one observation. The chain has TRBV7-2 and TRBJ1-5, with D hard to call. V lost 5 bases and J 1 base, leaving 9 bases between the germline ends. This CDR3 region has 14 residues. Germline CDR1 is SGHTA and CDR2 is FQGNSA. The CDR3 spells CASSTQPSNQPQHF. CDR3 coding DNA: TGTGCCAGCAGCACTCAACCAAGCAATCAGCCCCAGCATTTT. Full variable domain (outside the CDR3, taken from reference TRBV7-2 and TRBJ1-5): GAGVSQSPSNKVTEKGKDVELRCDPISGHTALYWYRQSLGQGLEFLIYFQGNSAPDKSGLPSDRFSAERTGGSVSTLTIQRTQQEDSAVYLCASSTQPSNQPQHFGDGTRLSIL.

The chain is built from TRBV28 and TRBJ1-2; a possible D gene is TRBD1 (5 bases). V shed 5 bases and J shed 5 bases, with 9 bases lying between them. The length of the CDR3 is 12 residues. Germline CDR1 reads MDHEN; CDR2 reads SYDVKM. CDR3 sequence: CASSAPGYGYTF. The CDR3 bases are TGTGCCAGCAGTGCCCCAGGGTATGGCTACACCTTC.

The V gene is TRBV19, the J gene TRBJ1-3; perhaps TRBD1 as D (5 bases). V was pared by 4 bases and J by 6 bases, with 13 bases between. In germline, CDR1 is LNHDA, CDR2 SQIVND (reference sequence). The CDR3 extends over 14 amino acids. The DNA of the CDR3 is TGTGCCAGTAGTACACAGGAAACTATAAACACCATATATTTT. Translating gives CASSTQETINTIYF.

The rearrangement joins TRBV5-6 to TRBJ1-4, with a weak D call TRBD1 (6 bases). V gave up 7 bases and J gave up 6 bases, with 16 bases separating them. Germline values: CDR1 SGHDT, CDR2 YYEEEE. The CDR3 has 14 amino acids. DNA of the CDR3: TGTGCCAGCTTTACTTCAGGGGCGGATGAAAAACTGTTTTTT. Its protein is CASFTSGADEKLFF.

The chain recombines TRBV4-2 with TRBJ1-5; D is unresolved. CDR1 is LGHNA and CDR2 is YNFKEQ in the germline V gene. There are 15 residues in the CDR3. Trimming took off 4 bases at V and 1 base at J, with 11 bases between the two ends. CDR3 protein: CASSRVEESNQPQHF. The CDR3 DNA follows: TGTGCCAGCAGCCGAGTAGAGGAAAGCAATCAGCCCCAGCATTTT.

Notes on this clone: One end of the junction fails to match germline, which may point to a read error. The rearrangement uses TRBV7-7 and TRBJ2-5, with D maybe TRBD1 (7 bases). The V gene's germline CDR1 is SSHAT and CDR2 FNYEAQ (reference sequence). CDR3 length equals 13 residues. In DNA form, the CDR3 reads TGTGCTAGCAGCCGACAGGGAGGAGAGACCCAGTACTTC. Translated, it gives CASSRQGGETQYF.

This chain uses TRBV19 with TRBJ2-6; D perhaps matches TRBD2 (6 bases). The ends were cut back, 5 bases at V and 0 bases at J, with 14 bases in the middle. CDR3 size: 17 residues. Germline V lookup: CDR1 LNHDA, CDR2 SQIVND (reference sequence). The CDR3 here is CASSARPGGSGANVLTF. DNA for the CDR3: TGTGCCAGTAGTGCCCGCCCCGGGGGCTCTGGGGCCAACGTCCTGACTTTC.